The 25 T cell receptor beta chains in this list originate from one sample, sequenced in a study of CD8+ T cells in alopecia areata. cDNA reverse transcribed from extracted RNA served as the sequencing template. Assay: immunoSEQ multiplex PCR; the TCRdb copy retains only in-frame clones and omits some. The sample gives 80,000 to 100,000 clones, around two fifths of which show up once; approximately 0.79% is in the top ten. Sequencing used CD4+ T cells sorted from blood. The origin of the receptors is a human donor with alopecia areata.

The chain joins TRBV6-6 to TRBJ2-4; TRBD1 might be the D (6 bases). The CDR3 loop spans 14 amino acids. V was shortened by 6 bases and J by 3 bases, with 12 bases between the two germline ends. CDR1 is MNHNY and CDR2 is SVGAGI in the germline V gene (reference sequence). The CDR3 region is CASSPKGDKNIQYF. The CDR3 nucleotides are TGTGCCAGCAGCCCAAAGGGGGACAAAAACATTCAGTACTTC.

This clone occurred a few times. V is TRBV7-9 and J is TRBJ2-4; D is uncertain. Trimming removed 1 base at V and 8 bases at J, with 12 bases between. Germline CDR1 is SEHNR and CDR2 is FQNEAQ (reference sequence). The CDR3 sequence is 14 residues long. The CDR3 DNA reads TGTGCCAGCAGCTTAGGCCGGACGCTCGACATTCAGTACTTC. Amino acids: CASSLGRTLDIQYF.

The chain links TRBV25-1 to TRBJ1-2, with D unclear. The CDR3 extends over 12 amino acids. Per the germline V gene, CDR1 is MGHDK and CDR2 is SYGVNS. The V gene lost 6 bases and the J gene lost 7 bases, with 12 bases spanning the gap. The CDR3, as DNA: TGTGCCAGCAGGCGACCTGGGAGTGGCTACACCTTC. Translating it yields CASRRPGSGYTF.

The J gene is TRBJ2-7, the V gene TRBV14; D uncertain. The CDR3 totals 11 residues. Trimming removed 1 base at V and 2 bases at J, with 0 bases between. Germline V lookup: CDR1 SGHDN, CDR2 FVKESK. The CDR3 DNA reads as TGTGCCAGCAGCCAAGCCTACGAGCAGTACTTC. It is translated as CASSQAYEQYF.

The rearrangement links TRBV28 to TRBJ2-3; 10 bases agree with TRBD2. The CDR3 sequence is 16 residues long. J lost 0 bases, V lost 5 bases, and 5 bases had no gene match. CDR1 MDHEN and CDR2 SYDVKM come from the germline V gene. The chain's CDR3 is CASSHGLAESTDTQYF. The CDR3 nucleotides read TGTGCCAGCAGTCACGGACTAGCGGAGAGCACAGATACGCAGTATTTT.

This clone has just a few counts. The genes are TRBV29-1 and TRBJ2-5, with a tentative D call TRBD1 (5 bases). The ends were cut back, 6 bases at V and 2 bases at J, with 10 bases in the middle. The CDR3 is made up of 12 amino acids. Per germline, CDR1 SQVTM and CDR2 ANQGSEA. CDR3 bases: TGCAGCGTAACAGGTTTTCAAGAGACCCAGTACTTC. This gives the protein CSVTGFQETQYF.

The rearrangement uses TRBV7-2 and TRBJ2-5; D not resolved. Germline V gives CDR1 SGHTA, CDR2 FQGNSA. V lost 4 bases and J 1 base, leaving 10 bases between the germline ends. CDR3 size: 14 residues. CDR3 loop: CASSSFLAQETQYF. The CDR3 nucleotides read TGTGCCAGCAGCTCCTTCTTGGCCCAAGAGACCCAGTACTTC.

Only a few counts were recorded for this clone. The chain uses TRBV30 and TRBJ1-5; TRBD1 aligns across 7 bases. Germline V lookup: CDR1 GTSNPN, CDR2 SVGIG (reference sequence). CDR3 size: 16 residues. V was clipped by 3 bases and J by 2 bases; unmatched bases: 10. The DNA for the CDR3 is TGTGCCTGGAGACGATCAGGGGGAGGAGGCAATCAGCCCCAGCATTTT. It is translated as CAWRRSGGGGNQPQHF.

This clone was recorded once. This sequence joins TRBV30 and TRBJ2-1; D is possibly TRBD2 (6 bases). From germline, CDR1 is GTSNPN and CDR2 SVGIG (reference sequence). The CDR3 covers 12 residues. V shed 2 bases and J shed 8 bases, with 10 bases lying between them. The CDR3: CAWSLAVDEQFF. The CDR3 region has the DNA TGTGCCTGGAGTTTAGCGGTGGATGAGCAGTTCTTC. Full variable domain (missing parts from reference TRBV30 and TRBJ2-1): SQTIHQWPATLVQPVGSPLSLECTVEGTSNPNLYWYRQAAGRGLQLLFYSVGIGQISSEVPQNLSASRPQDRQFILSSKKLLLSDSGFYLCAWSLAVDEQFFGPGTRLTVL.

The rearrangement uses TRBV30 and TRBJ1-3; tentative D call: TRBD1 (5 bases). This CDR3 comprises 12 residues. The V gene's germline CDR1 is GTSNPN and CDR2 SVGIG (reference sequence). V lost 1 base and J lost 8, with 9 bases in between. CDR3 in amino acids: CAWSASGDTIYF. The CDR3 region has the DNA TGTGCCTGGAGTGCCTCGGGGGACACCATATATTTT. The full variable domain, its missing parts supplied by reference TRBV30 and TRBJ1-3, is SQTIHQWPATLVQPVGSPLSLECTVEGTSNPNLYWYRQAAGRGLQLLFYSVGIGQISSEVPQNLSASRPQDRQFILSSKKLLLSDSGFYLCAWSASGDTIYFGEGSWLTVV.

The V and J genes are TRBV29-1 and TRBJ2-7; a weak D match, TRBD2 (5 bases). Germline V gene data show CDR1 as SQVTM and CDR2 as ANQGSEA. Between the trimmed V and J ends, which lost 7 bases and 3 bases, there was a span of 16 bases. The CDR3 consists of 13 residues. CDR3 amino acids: CSADAKAGYEQYF. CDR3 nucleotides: TGCAGCGCCGACGCGAAGGCGGGCTACGAGCAGTACTTC.

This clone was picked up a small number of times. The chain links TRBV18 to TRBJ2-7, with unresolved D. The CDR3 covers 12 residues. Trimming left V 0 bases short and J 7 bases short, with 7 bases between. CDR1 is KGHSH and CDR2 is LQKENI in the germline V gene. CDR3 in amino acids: CASSPPMGEQYF. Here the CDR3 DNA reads TGTGCCAGCTCACCACCGATGGGGGAGCAGTACTTC. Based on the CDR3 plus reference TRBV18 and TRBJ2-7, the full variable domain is NAGVMQNPRHLVRRRGQEARLRCSPMKGHSHVYWYRQLPEEGLKFMVYLQKENIIDESGMPKERFSAEFPKEGPSILRIQQVVRGDSAAYFCASSPPMGEQYFGPGTRLTVT.

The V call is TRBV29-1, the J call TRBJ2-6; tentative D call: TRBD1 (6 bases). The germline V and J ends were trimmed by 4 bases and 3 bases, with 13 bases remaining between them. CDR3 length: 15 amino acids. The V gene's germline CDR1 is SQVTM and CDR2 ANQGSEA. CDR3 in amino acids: CSVVQGSIGANVLTF. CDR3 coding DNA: TGCAGCGTTGTACAGGGATCAATTGGGGCCAACGTCCTGACTTTC.

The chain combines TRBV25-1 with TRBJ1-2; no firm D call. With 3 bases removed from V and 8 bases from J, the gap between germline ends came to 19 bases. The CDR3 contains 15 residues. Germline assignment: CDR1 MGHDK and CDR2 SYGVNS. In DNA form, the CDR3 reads TGTGCCAGCAGTGATCCCGGAGAGAGCATCAGGGGCTACACCTTC. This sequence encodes CASSDPGESIRGYTF.

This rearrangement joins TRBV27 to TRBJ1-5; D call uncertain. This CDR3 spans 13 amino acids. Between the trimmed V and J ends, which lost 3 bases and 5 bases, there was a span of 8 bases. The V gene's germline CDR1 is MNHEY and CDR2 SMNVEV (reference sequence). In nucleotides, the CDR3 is TGTGCCAGCAGTTTTGCATCCGATCAGCCCCAGCATTTT. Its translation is CASSFASDQPQHF.

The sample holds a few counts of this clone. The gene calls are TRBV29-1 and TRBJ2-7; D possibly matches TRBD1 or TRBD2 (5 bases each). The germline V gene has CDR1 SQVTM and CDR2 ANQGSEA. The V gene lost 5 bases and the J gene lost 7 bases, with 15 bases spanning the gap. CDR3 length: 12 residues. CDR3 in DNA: TGCAGCGTTATCCCCGGGACGCTGGAGCAGTACTTC. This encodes CSVIPGTLEQYF.

The CDR3 DNA is TGTGCCTGGAGTGTACAGCTGCGACAGGGTTACGCTTTCTTT. This gives the protein CAWSVQLRQGYAFF. The V call is TRBV30, the J call TRBJ1-1, with 7 positions matching TRBD1. CDR1 GTSNPN and CDR2 SVGIG come from the germline V gene (reference sequence). This CDR3 is 14 amino acids long. The V gene end was trimmed by 0 bases and the J gene end by 11 bases; junction bases not matched to a gene: 12. The full variable domain, in which reference TRBV30 and TRBJ1-1 provide the parts outside the CDR3, is SQTIHQWPATLVQPVGSPLSLECTVEGTSNPNLYWYRQAAGRGLQLLFYSVGIGQISSEVPQNLSASRPQDRQFILSSKKLLLSDSGFYLCAWSVQLRQGYAFFGQGTRLTVV.

The CDR3 nucleotides read TGTGCCAGCAGTGGACAGGCGGGCGATACGCAGTATTTT. Encoded protein: CASSGQAGDTQYF. This sequence joins TRBV6-1 and TRBJ2-3; maybe TRBD1 (6 bases). The CDR3 runs to 13 residues. CDR1 and CDR2 from the germline V gene are MNHNS and SASEGT. Trimming took 4 bases from V and 6 from J, leaving 11 bases between them.

In nucleotides, the CDR3 is TGTGCCAGCAGCTTCTGGGTCCAGCCCCAGCATTTT. Amino acid sequence: CASSFWVQPQHF. The genes are TRBV5-4 and TRBJ1-5; D is uncertain. The CDR3 covers 12 residues. Per the germline V gene, CDR1 is SGHNT and CDR2 is YYREEE (reference sequence). V was cut by 2 bases and J by 7 bases, with 7 bases left in between.

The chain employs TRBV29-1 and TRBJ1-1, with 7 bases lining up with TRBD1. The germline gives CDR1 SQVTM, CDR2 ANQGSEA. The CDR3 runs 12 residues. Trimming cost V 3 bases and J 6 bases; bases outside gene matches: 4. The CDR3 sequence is CSVDNRGPEAFF. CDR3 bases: TGCAGCGTTGACAACAGGGGCCCTGAAGCTTTCTTT.

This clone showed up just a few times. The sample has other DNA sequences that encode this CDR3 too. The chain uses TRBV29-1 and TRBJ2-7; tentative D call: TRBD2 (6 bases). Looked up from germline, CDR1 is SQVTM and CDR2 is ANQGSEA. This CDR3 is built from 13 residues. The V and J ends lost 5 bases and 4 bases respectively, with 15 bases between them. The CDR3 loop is CSVRGAGGYEQYF. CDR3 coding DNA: TGCAGCGTTCGTGGGGCCGGGGGTTACGAGCAGTACTTC.

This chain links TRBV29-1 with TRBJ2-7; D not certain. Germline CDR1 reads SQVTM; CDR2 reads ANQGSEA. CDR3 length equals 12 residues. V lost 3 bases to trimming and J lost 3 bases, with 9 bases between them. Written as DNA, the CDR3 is TGCAGCGTTGACCTACGCAGCTACGAGCAGTACTTC. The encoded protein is CSVDLRSYEQYF.

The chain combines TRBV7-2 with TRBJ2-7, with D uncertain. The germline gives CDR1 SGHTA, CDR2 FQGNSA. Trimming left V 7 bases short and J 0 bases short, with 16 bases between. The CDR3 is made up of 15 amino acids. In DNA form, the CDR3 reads TGTGCCAGCACTAGTATGAGTAGCTCCTCCTACGAGCAGTACTTC. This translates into CASTSMSSSSYEQYF.

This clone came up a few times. The CDR3 DNA sequence: TGTGCCATCGAAGAGACCCAGTACTTC. This translates into CAIEETQYF. J is TRBJ2-5 and V is TRBV28; no firm D call. The V and J ends lost 10 bases and 3 bases respectively, with 3 bases between them. Germline assignment: CDR1 MDHEN and CDR2 SYDVKM. The CDR3 totals 9 residues.

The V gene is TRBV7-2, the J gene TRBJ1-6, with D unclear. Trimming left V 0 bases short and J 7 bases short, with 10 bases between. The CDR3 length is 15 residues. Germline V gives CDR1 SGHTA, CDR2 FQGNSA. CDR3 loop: CASSLARRSNSPLHF. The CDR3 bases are TGTGCCAGCAGCTTAGCGCGAAGAAGCAATTCACCCCTCCACTTT.